This T cell receptor beta chain stems from a study of regulatory T cells in long-lasting Graves disease. The time point: persistent/refractory GD, antithyroid drugs over 5 years with positive TRAb. RNA extracted from PBMCs served as the sequencing template. Construction of the TCR beta libraries employed iRepertoire HTBI primers in conjunction with Arm-PCR of CDR3 regions. One entry per CDR3 protein, called by TCRdb with MiXCR from the multiplex PCR reads. The sample includes roughly 450,000 distinct CDR3 sequences, around 20% of them seen just once. This clonotype was recorded at least ten times. Specimen: peripheral blood mononuclear cells (PBMCs), collected when the disease was refractory, from a patient treated with antithyroid drugs. This receptor was obtained from a female donor with Graves disease.

CDR3 loop: CSVGTSGQETQYF. CDR3 DNA sequence: TGCAGCGTTGGGACTAGCGGGCAAGAGACCCAGTACTTC. V usage is TRBV29-1 and J usage is TRBJ2-5; 11 bases line up with TRBD2. The CDR3 has 13 residues. Germline CDR1 is SQVTM and CDR2 is ANQGSEA. V was pared by 4 bases and J by 2 bases, with 0 bases of the junction left unmatched.